These T cell receptor beta chains were read from a single sample in a study of T cells in Graves' hyperthyroidism and ophthalmopathy. TCRdb redid the calling of the multiplex PCR reads with MiXCR, one entry per CDR3 protein. The repertoire holds fewer than 550,000 distinct CDR3 sequences, with about 15% as singletons. Material: blood. Every receptor here comes from a woman in her late teens or twenties with Graves' hyperthyroidism. The CDR3 runs from the conserved cysteine through the conserved F or W. A D gene is named only where the DNA matches it firmly. Clone size is stated in some rows and not others, as once, few, many or a class when expanded.

>TRBD2|many|TRBV27|TRBJ2-1
TGTGCCAGCAGTTCCAGACTAGCGGGAGACTCCTACAATGAGCAGTTCTTC
CASSSRLAGDSYNEQFF
>.|.|TRBV4-3|TRBJ2-2
TGCGCCAGCAGCCAAGCGGGCCGGGGCGGGAACACCGGGGAGCTGTTTTTT
CASSQAGRGGNTGELFF
>.|many|TRBV6-2/TRBV6-3|TRBJ1-1
TGTGCCAGCAGAAAACAGGGGAACACTGAAGCTTTCTTT
CASRKQGNTEAFF
>.|many|TRBV20-1|TRBJ2-1
TGCAGTGCCACCGCCTACAATGAGCAGTTCTTC
CSATAYNEQFF
>TRBD1|many|TRBV12-3/TRBV12-4|TRBJ1-2
TGTGCCAGCAGCCAAGAGACAGGGGCGGGTGGCTACACCTTC
CASSQETGAGGYTF
>TRBD2|many|TRBV18|TRBJ2-1
TGTGCCAGCTCAATAGCGGGAGGTCCCAATGAGCAGTTCTTC
CASSIAGGPNEQFF
>.|few|TRBV29-1|TRBJ2-7
TGCAGCGTTGAAGATCCGGTTTCCTACGAGCAGTACTTC
CSVEDPVSYEQYF
>.|many|TRBV3-1|TRBJ1-1
TGTGCCAGCAGCCAAGAGGGGAAGAACACTGAAGCTTTCTTT
CASSQEGKNTEAFF
>TRBD2|once|TRBV9|TRBJ2-1
TGTGCCAGCAGCCTTTTCGGGGGGTGGAGGACGGATCATGAGCAGTTCTTC
CASSLFGGWRTDHEQFF
>.|.|TRBV7-9|TRBJ1-1
TGTGCCAGCAGCGCTACTTTGGGGGGAAGGAACACTGAAGCTTTCTTT
CASSATLGGRNTEAFF
>.|many|TRBV20-1|TRBJ2-7
TGCAGTGCTAGCGCTTACTCCCTGGGGGAGCAGTACTTC
CSASAYSLGEQYF
>.|many|TRBV28|TRBJ2-3
TGTGCCAGCAGACCCACGATACCACTAGGCGGCGACGAGGATACGCAGTATTTT
CASRPTIPLGGDEDTQYF
>.|.|TRBV12-3/TRBV12-4|TRBJ1-2
TGTGCCGGCAGTTTACTTTCGGGAAGTTTTGAAGGCTACACCTTC
CAGSLLSGSFEGYTF
>.|few|TRBV4-1|TRBJ1-1
TGCGCCAGCAGCCAACACGACAGGCCGAACACTGAAGCTTTCTTT
CASSQHDRPNTEAFF
>.|.|TRBV20-1|TRBJ1-2
TGCAGTGCTAAGAACCCTAATGGCTACACCTTC
CSAKNPNGYTF
>TRBD2|many|TRBV7-2|TRBJ2-2
TGTGCCAGCAGCGGGGTGACGGGACTAGCAGCGGGGGAGCTGTTTTTT
CASSGVTGLAAGELFF
>.|.|TRBV7-9|TRBJ2-7
TGTGCCAGCAGCACCCCGGCTAGCGCATCACCCTCGGGGGCGTACGAGCAGTACTTC
CASSTPASASPSGAYEQYF
>.|many|TRBV6-1|TRBJ2-7
TGTGCCAGCCGTCAAGGGACGCGGACCTACGAGCAGTACTTC
CASRQGTRTYEQYF
>.|few|TRBV19|TRBJ2-3
TGTGCCAGTAGTGGCAGGGACGTTGCAGATACGCAGTATTTT
CASSGRDVADTQYF
>.|.|TRBV24-1|TRBJ2-3
TGTGCCACCAGTGATTTAGACAAGGGGACAGATACGCAGTATTTT
CATSDLDKGTDTQYF
>.|.|TRBV29-1|TRBJ2-3
TGCAGCGCCGTGTGGGGTACGCTCACAGATACGCAGTATTTT
CSAVWGTLTDTQYF
>.|.|TRBV19|TRBJ1-5
TGTGCCAGTAGTATAGTACCCGGGTCCAATCAGCCCCAGCATTTT
CASSIVPGSNQPQHF
>TRBD1|few|TRBV2|TRBJ1-4
TGTGCCAGCAGGGATTACCGGGACAGCGCAGAGGGTAATGAAAAACTGTTTTTT
CASRDYRDSAEGNEKLFF
>TRBD2|many|TRBV20-1|TRBJ2-3
TGCAGTGCAACCGGGACTAGCGGAATTCCCACAGATACGCAGTATTTT
CSATGTSGIPTDTQYF
>.|.|TRBV5-1|TRBJ1-2
TGCGCCAGCAGCCTGGGACTCTGGGGCGTCTATGGCTACACCTTC
CASSLGLWGVYGYTF
>.|.|TRBV18|TRBJ2-2
TGTGCCAGCTTCTCCCCTAGCGACACCGGGGAGCTGTTTTTT
CASFSPSDTGELFF